These 14 T cell receptor beta chains originate from one sample sequenced in a study of OX40 agonist ivuxolimab in advanced cancers. Some clones are missing from TCRdb's copy, which holds only in-frame ones; the method was immunoSEQ multiplex PCR. The sample lists about 62,000 clones; about four fifths were seen once. Specimen: CD4+ or CD8+ T cells sorted from blood, collected in a trial of the OX40 agonist ivuxolimab. The source of these receptors is an adult with an advanced solid tumor such as melanoma, head and neck, liver or kidney cancer.

The chain is built from TRBV6-4 and TRBJ2-1; 7 bases match TRBD1. The CDR3 consists of 14 residues. Germline assignment: CDR1 MRHNA and CDR2 SNTAGT. V gave up 5 bases and J gave up 4 bases; unmatched junction bases: 5. CDR3 in DNA: TGTGCCAGCAGTCCCGGGACAGAGTACAATGAGCAGTTCTTC. Translating it yields CASSPGTEYNEQFF.

The chain has TRBV29-1 and TRBJ2-4; D is perhaps TRBD1 (6 bases). Germline CDR1 and CDR2: SQVTM and ANQGSEA. The CDR3 length is 12 residues. Trimming shortened V by 4 bases and J by 3 bases, and 7 bases separated the two germline ends. The CDR3 here is CSVADSKNIQYF. The CDR3 DNA reads TGCAGCGTTGCGGACAGCAAAAACATTCAGTACTTC.

With respect to this clone: This sample also contains other DNA sequences that code for the same CDR3. The chain joins TRBV9 to TRBJ1-3; D possibly corresponds to TRBD1 (5 bases). CDR3 length equals 15 residues. Per germline, CDR1 SGDLS and CDR2 YYNGEE. The V end was cut by 4 bases, the J end by 0 bases, with 11 bases between. The CDR3 spells CASSRGGNSGNTIYF. The CDR3 DNA sequence: TGTGCCAGCAGCCGGGGCGGGAACTCTGGAAACACCATATATTTT.

V gene TRBV5-1 combines with J gene TRBJ2-7; 13 nucleotides align to TRBD2. The germline V gene has CDR1 SGHRS and CDR2 YFSETQ. CDR3 length: 16 residues. V shed 4 bases and J 0 bases; nucleotides not matched to a gene: 4. This CDR3 is CASSPWTSGSSYEQYF. The CDR3 DNA reads TGCGCCAGCAGCCCCTGGACTAGCGGGAGCTCCTACGAGCAGTACTTC. The full variable domain, in which reference TRBV5-1 and TRBJ2-7 provide the parts outside the CDR3, is KAGVTQTPRYLIKTRGQQVTLSCSPISGHRSVSWYQQTPGQGLQFLFEYFSETQRNKGNFPGRFSGRQFSNSRSEMNVSTLELGDSALYLCASSPWTSGSSYEQYFGPGTRLTVT.

This clone was seen a handful of times. This chain connects TRBV2 to TRBJ2-1, with D tentatively TRBD2 (6 bases). Germline loops: CDR1 SNHLY, CDR2 FYNNEI. This CDR3 comprises 16 residues. Deletions cut 6 bases from V and 8 bases from J, with 23 bases between. The CDR3 DNA sequence: TGTGCCAGCAGCTCGGGAAGCGAGGGCCGCGGGGATGAGCAGTTCTTC. Translation gives CASSSGSEGRGDEQFF.

The chain links TRBV4-3 to TRBJ2-1; D is ambiguous. The CDR3 totals 17 residues. Germline V gene lookup returns CDR1 LGHNA and CDR2 YSLEER. The V end lost 0 bases, the J end lost 4 bases, and 16 bases lay between the germline ends. The CDR3 region has the DNA TGCGCCAGCAGCCAAGATCGAGTCTGGACGCCATACAATGAGCAGTTCTTC. Translated, it gives CASSQDRVWTPYNEQFF.

CDR3 sequence: CASSPQGFTEAFF. The CDR3 region has the DNA TGTGCCAGTAGTCCACAGGGTTTCACTGAAGCTTTCTTT. The chain combines TRBV19 with TRBJ1-1; D may be TRBD1 (6 bases). CDR1 is LNHDA and CDR2 is SQIVND in the germline V gene (reference sequence). The CDR3 has 13 amino acids. Trimming removed 5 bases from V and 4 bases from J, with 11 bases in between.

The V call is TRBV18, the J call TRBJ2-1; 8 nucleotides align to TRBD2. After removal of 0 bases from V and 9 bases from J, the junction contained 10 bases not matched to a gene. The CDR3 runs to 16 residues. Germline V lookup: CDR1 KGHSH, CDR2 LQKENI. For the CDR3, the DNA is TGTGCCAGCTCACCACCGGGTACCGGGAGGGCCGGTGAGCAGTTCTTC. Its protein product is CASSPPGTGRAGEQFF.

This sequence joins TRBV5-1 and TRBJ1-2, with TRBD1 matching 12 bases. V lost 0 bases to trimming and J lost 8 bases; unmatched junction nucleotides: 5. The CDR3 has 15 residues. CDR1 SGHRS and CDR2 YFSETQ come from the germline V gene. CDR3 sequence (DNA): TGCGCCAGCAGCTTGGATAGGGACAGGGGGCAAGGCTACACCTTC. Translating gives CASSLDRDRGQGYTF.

The V gene is TRBV7-9, the J gene TRBJ1-1, with D unclear. In germline, CDR1 is SEHNR, CDR2 FQNEAQ (reference sequence). V was clipped by 5 bases and J by 11 bases, with 21 bases between them. This CDR3 is built from 14 residues. The CDR3 loop is CASSPGDGKLAAFF. CDR3 nucleotide sequence: TGTGCCAGCAGCCCAGGTGACGGCAAGCTCGCCGCTTTCTTT.

This chain connects TRBV27 to TRBJ1-1, with D possibly being TRBD1 (5 bases). Germline V gene lookup returns CDR1 MNHEY and CDR2 SMNVEV (reference sequence). The CDR3 spans 15 residues. Trimming shortened V by 2 bases and J by 4 bases, and 14 bases separated the two germline ends. In nucleotides, the CDR3 is TGTGCCAGCAGTTTAATTGGGGGATCGGTCACTGAAGCTTTCTTT. Its protein is CASSLIGGSVTEAFF.

This sequence joins TRBV7-3 and TRBJ2-3; TRBD2 matches at 8 bases. Unmatched junction bases numbered 12, after V lost 5 bases and J lost 5 bases. CDR1 is SGHTA, CDR2 FQGTGA, per germline. The CDR3 totals 16 residues. CDR3 bases: TGTGCCAGCAGCCCCATGGGTAGCGGGGACAAAGATACGCAGTATTTT. Its translation is CASSPMGSGDKDTQYF.

The chain combines TRBV27 with TRBJ2-7, with 13 bases that match TRBD2. Germline CDR1 and CDR2: MNHEY and SMNVEV (reference sequence). Trimming removed 5 bases from V and 2 bases from J; junction bases left unmatched: 6. The CDR3 totals 16 residues. CDR3 DNA sequence: TGTGCCAGCAGTGCCACACTAGCGGGAGGGCCCTACGAGCAGTACTTC. Amino acid sequence: CASSATLAGGPYEQYF.

J is TRBJ2-2 and V is TRBV13, with 9 bases identical to TRBD2. The CDR3 has 18 amino acids. Germline CDR1 reads PRHDT; CDR2 reads FYEKMQ (reference sequence). J lost 6 bases, V lost 4 bases, and 15 bases had no gene match. In DNA, the CDR3 is TGTGCCAGCAGCTCCTTAAGTACGGGACTAGCTCACGCCGGGGAGCTGTTTTTT. It codes for CASSSLSTGLAHAGELFF.